These T cell receptor beta chains were read from a single sample in a study of blood T cells in healthy people across ages. MiXCR, applied by TCRdb to the 5' RACE reads, yields one record per CDR3 protein. The sample gives 1.5 million or so distinct CDR3 sequences, around 40% of which show up once; approximately 4% is in the top ten. Material for sequencing was blood. These TCRs come from a woman aged 18-35 years in good health. Each CDR3 is given with its conserved first and last residue. Size values are once, few and many counts, or a class for expanded clones, and some rows have none.

v_call	clone_size	j_call	cdr3_aa
TRBV5-7	few	TRBJ2-5	CASSLETDRGREQYF
TRBV30	NA	TRBJ2-3	CAGTGVTDTRYF
TRBV15	few	TRBJ1-4	CATSTLAAGTENEKLFF
TRBV18	NA	NA	CASSPSTSGASSYNEQYF
TRBV7-2	many	TRBJ2-1	CASKSAGGFSYNEQFF
TRBV14	NA	TRBJ1-2	CASSQNIGGYTF
TRBV3-1	NA	TRBJ1-2	CASSQELRFVKSYGYTF
TRBV27	few	TRBJ2-7	CASSLSPLREQYF
TRBV28	NA	TRBJ1-5	CATMGRGYKGNQPQHF
TRBV29-1	once	TRBJ2-1	CSLRGDFEQFF
TRBV2	many	TRBJ1-2	CASNRDDIYGYTF
TRBV9	few	TRBJ2-3	CASSERASGGELFADTQYF
TRBV29-1	few	TRBJ1-1	CSVEDLGLPGTEAFF
TRBV29-1	few	TRBJ2-1	CSAGGAVSSYNEQFF
TRBV29-1	many	TRBJ2-1	CSVDGEDLYNEQFF
TRBV20-1	few	TRBJ1-2	CSANPTGEGHGYTF
TRBV27	NA	TRBJ1-6	CASSFVWDGSPLHF
TRBV12-3/TRBV12-4	few	TRBJ2-1	CASTPLAGGFNEQFF
TRBV12-3/TRBV12-4	few	TRBJ1-6	CASSYRGSNSPLHF
TRBV4-3	few	TRBJ2-5	CASSQGAWGTQYF
TRBV7-2	NA	TRBJ2-5	CASSPKGVQETQYF
TRBV4-1	NA	TRBJ2-3	CASSLTPLTSGRTDTQYF
TRBV11-2	few	TRBJ2-7	CASSLNLIYEQYF
TRBV9	few	TRBJ1-2	CASSVVGGPYLGGYTF
TRBV10-3	NA	TRBJ1-1	CAISDGMNTEAFF
TRBV20-1	NA	TRBJ2-2	CSALRAGENTGELFF
TRBV4-1	few	TRBJ2-1	CASSQETSGRRNEQFF